This TCR beta chain emerged from a study of blood T cell repertoires in COVID-19. TCRdb's copy holds only in-frame clones and misses some; the assay was immunoSEQ multiplex PCR. The sample records about 270,000 clones, 85% to 90% being singletons. This CDR3 spans 16 amino acids. V was cut by 2 bases and J by 2 bases, with 13 bases left in between. Germline V gene data show CDR1 as LNHDA and CDR2 as SQIVND (reference sequence). The sequenced material came from PBMCs or T cells enriched from blood (not recorded which). This sequence was found in a woman aged 30 to 39 with acute COVID-19. The chain carries TRBV19 and TRBJ2-1; maybe TRBD1 (6 bases). DNA of the CDR3: TGTGCCAGTAGTATAACAGGACAGTTACCCTACAATGAGCAGTTCTTC. Translating it yields CASSITGQLPYNEQFF.